The text below deals with one T cell receptor (beta chain). The antigen is undetermined. This CDR3 is also generated by other DNA sequences in the sample. Donation came from healthy HIV-negative adults that had no recent acute infections or vaccinations. Tens of millions of PBMCs went into genomic DNA for unsorted samples. The ends lost 0 bases at V and 3 bases at J; junction bases unmatched: 0. Germline CDR1 is SGHTA and CDR2 is FQGNSA. The CDR3 spans 14 residues. These data belong to a study of shared clonotypes between healthy human individuals. Deep-level assay runs were performed. Sequenced by immunoSEQ multiplex PCR; TCRdb stores in-frame clones only, minus some. This sample has roughly 510,000 clones; about 75% occur once, and the top ten carry around 12%. Study-level points and caveats: It was anticipated that sequencing depth would influence how many clonotypes donors shared.

The sequence came from a woman in her 40s in good health. Some clones in this sample may be carry-over from other donors' samples. Specimen: PBMCs. The chain employs TRBV7-2 and TRBJ2-3, with TRBD2 matching over 7 bases. The CDR3 DNA reads TGTGCCAGCAGCTTAGCGCGGGGGACAGATACGCAGTATTTT. Amino acids: CASSLARGTDTQYF.